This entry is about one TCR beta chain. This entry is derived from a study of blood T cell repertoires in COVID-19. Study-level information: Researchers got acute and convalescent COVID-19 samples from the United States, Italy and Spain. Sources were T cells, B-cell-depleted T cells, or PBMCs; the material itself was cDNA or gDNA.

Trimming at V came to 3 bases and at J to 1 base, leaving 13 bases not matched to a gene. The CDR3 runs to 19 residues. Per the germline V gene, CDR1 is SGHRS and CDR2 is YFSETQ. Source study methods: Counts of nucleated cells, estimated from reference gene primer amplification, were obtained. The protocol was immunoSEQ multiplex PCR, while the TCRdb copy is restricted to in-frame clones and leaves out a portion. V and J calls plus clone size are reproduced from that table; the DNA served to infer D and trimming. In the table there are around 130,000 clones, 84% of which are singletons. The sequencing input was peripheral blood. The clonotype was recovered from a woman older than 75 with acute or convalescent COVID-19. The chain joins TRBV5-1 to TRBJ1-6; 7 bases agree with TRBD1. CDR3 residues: CASSYRGPGQESYNSPLHF. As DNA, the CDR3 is TGCGCCAGCAGCTACCGGGGTCCCGGACAGGAGTCCTATAATTCACCCCTCCACTTT.